This T cell receptor (beta chain) was retrieved from a study of CD8 T cells in ankylosing spondylitis. Findings of the study overall: Reported data indicate significant enrichment of disease-linked clones within matched ankylosing spondylitis synovial fluid. Disease-linked clones had a CD8+ phenotype and relatively low frequency in peripheral blood. The study identified a TCR beta motif of roughly eight highly homologous variants that appeared characteristic of ankylosing spondylitis blood.

V shed 3 bases and J shed 5 bases, with 13 bases lying between them. CDR1 and CDR2 from the germline V gene are DFQATT and SNEGSKA (reference sequence). The CDR3 runs 13 residues. TCRdb re-derived calls from the 5' RACE reads in MiXCR, one entry per CDR3 protein. The data contain hundreds of thousands of distinct CDR3 sequences, roughly a quarter of them singletons. Comments on this clonotype: Its antigen is not known.

The origin of this receptor is a male donor with ankylosing spondylitis. The genes are TRBV20-1 and TRBJ1-1; D perhaps matches TRBD1 (5 bases). The sequencing sample was made of blood, either unsorted or a sorted T cell fraction (not recorded which). Here the CDR3 reads CSASSAGVTEAFF. The CDR3 DNA follows: TGCAGTGCTAGTTCCGCGGGGGTGACTGAAGCTTTCTTT.